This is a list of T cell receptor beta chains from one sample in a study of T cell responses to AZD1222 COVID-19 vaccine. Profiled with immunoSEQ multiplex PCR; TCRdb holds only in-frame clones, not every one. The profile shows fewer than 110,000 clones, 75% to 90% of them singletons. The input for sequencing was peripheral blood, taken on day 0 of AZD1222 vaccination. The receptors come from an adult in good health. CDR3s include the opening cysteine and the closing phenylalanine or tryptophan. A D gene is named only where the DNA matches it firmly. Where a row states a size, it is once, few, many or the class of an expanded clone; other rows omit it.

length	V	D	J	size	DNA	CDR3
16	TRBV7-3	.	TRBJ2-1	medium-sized	TGTGCCAGCAGCTTAACCCCAGGGGAGACGGACAATGAGCAGTTCTTC	CASSLTPGETDNEQFF
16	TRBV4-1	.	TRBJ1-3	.	TGCGCCAGCAGCCAAGATCTATTCGTCTCTGGAAACACCATATATTTT	CASSQDLFVSGNTIYF
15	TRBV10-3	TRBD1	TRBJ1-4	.	TGTGCCATCAGTGAGTCGAGGGACAGGCGGGAAAAACTGTTTTTT	CAISESRDRREKLFF
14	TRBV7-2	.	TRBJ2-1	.	TGTGCCAGCAGCTTAGGAAGCTCCTACAATGAGCAGTTCTTC	CASSLGSSYNEQFF
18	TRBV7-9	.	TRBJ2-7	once	TGTGCCAGCAGCTTAAATAGGTCCGCGCGTGGGGCGGGCTACGAGCAGTACTTC	CASSLNRSARGAGYEQYF
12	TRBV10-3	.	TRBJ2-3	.	TGTGCCATCAAGGGTGATACAGATACGCAGTATTTT	CAIKGDTDTQYF
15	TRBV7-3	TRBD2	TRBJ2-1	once	TGTGCCAGCAGCTCGACTAGCGGGATCTACAATGAGCAGTTCTTC	CASSSTSGIYNEQFF
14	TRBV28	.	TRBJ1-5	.	TGTGCCAGCGGGGGCAATTGGTGGGATCAGCCCCAGCATTTT	CASGGNWWDQPQHF
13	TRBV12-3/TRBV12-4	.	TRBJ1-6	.	TGTGCCAGCAGTTTAGAGGCTAATTCACCCCTCCACTTT	CASSLEANSPLHF
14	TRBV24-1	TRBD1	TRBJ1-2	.	TGTGCCACCAGTTTACCGGGACAGGACTATGGCTACACCTTC	CATSLPGQDYGYTF
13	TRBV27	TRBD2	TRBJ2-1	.	TGTGCCAGCAGTTTAGCGGGGGGTCCCTCGTGGTTCTTC	CASSLAGGPSWFF
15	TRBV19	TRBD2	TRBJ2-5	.	TGTGCCAGTAGTATCGGTGGGAGGGCCAGTGAGACCCAGTACTTC	CASSIGGRASETQYF
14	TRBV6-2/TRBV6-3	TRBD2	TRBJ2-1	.	TGTGCCAGCAGTTCTAGCGGGAGAGACAATGAGCAGTTCTTC	CASSSSGRDNEQFF
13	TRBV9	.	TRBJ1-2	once	TGTGCCAGCAGCGTAGAGGTGGAGGGGGGCTACACCTTC	CASSVEVEGGYTF
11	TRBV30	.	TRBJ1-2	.	TGTGCCTGGAGTGTAAAGACGCGCTACACCTTC	CAWSVKTRYTF
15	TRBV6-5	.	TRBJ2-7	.	TGTGCCAGCAGTTACTCGTTTCCTAGCAGCTACGAGCAGTACTTC	CASSYSFPSSYEQYF
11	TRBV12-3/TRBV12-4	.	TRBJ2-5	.	TGTGCCAGCGGGGTCCAAGAGACCCAGTACTTC	CASGVQETQYF
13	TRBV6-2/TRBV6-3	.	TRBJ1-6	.	TGTGCCAGCAGTGTCTTGGAAAATTCACCCCTCCACTTT	CASSVLENSPLHF
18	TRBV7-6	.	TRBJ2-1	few	TGTGCCAGCAGCTTAGGTGGTGGCGGGGACAGCTCCTACAATGAGCAGTTCTTC	CASSLGGGGDSSYNEQFF